This entry features one T cell receptor (beta chain) sequence. The data were taken from a study of cytomegalovirus exposure and HLA in healthy donors. This CDR3 is built from 17 residues. Per germline, CDR1 MGHRA and CDR2 YSYEKL. V lost 4 bases and J 0 bases, leaving 15 bases between the germline ends. The study ran its PCR with 60 Vbeta and 13 Jbeta primers. Clones were read by immunoSEQ multiplex PCR, and TCRdb kept only the in-frame ones, dropping some. The sample includes roughly 99,000 clones, approximately 80% of them seen just once. The sample taken for sequencing was PBMCs. The chain joins TRBV4-1 to TRBJ2-2, with D possibly matching TRBD1 (5 bases). This clonotype was obtained from a male donor in good health and CMV-seronegative. The CDR3: CASSPRGGRTNTGELFF. For the CDR3, the DNA is TGCGCCAGCAGCCCTAGGGGTGGACGAACGAACACCGGGGAGCTGTTTTTT.